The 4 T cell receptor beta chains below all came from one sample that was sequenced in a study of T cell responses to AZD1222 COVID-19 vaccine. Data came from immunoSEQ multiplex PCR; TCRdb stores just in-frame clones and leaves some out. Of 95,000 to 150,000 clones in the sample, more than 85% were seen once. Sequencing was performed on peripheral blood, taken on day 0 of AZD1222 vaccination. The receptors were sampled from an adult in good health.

CDR3 protein: CASRLAGASTGELFF. The CDR3 DNA follows: TGTGCCAGCAGGTTAGCGGGAGCGAGCACCGGGGAGCTGTTTTTT. This chain links TRBV6-5 with TRBJ2-2; TRBD2 agrees at 9 bases. V lost 6 bases to trimming and J lost 4 bases; unmatched junction nucleotides: 6. Germline V gives CDR1 MNHEY, CDR2 SVGAGI. The length of the CDR3 is 15 residues.

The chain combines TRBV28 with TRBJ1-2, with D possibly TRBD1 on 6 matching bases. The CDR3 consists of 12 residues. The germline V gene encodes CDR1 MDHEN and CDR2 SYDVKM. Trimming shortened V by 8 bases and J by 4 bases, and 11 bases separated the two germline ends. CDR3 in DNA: TGTGCCAGCGGGGGGCAGAGCTATGGCTACACCTTC. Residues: CASGGQSYGYTF.

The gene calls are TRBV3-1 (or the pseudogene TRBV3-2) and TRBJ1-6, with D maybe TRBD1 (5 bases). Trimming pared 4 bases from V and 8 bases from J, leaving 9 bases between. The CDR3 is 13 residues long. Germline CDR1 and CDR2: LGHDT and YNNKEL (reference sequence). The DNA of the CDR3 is TGTGCCAGCAGCCCCCCAGGGTATTCACCCCTCCACTTT. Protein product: CASSPPGYSPLHF.

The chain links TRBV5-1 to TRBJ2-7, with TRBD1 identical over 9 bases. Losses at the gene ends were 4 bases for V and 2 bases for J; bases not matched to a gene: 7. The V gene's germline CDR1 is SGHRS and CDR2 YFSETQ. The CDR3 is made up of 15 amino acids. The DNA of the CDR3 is TGCGCCAGCAGCCATACAGGGGGCTTTACCTACGAGCAGTACTTC. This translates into CASSHTGGFTYEQYF.